The present entry profiles one T cell receptor (beta chain) with its context. The data belong to a study of early stage breast cancer tumors. Sequencing used immunoSEQ multiplex PCR; TCRdb keeps in-frame clones, though not all of them. The data show thousands of clones, with roughly three fifths seen just once and roughly 12% held by the top ten. The CDR3 covers 17 residues. The germline gives CDR1 SGHRS, CDR2 YFSETQ. The ends lost 4 bases at V and 0 bases at J; junction bases unmatched: 9. The gene calls are TRBV5-1 and TRBJ2-3, with 9 bases fitting TRBD2. The sample taken for sequencing was normal breast tissue next to the tumor. This receptor was identified in a person between 45 and 65 years old with breast cancer. In DNA form, the CDR3 reads TGCGCCAGCAGCGTCAATCCTCTAGCGGGGAGCACAGATACGCAGTATTTT. Its protein is CASSVNPLAGSTDTQYF.